This T cell receptor (beta chain) was sequenced for a study of cytomegalovirus exposure and HLA in healthy donors. Whole-study results and caveats: Later on, an analysis tied 15,000 to 20,000 TCR beta sequences to HLA alleles at 0.05 false discovery rate. Per a prior analysis, the majority of TCR beta V segments were productive roughly 87% or roughly 30% of the time. An Asian-associated ancestry cluster reportedly showed fewer N-insertions than the approximately 630-donor mean in a later analysis. The study had only CMV serostatus as immune exposure information.

Vbeta (60) and Jbeta (13) primers were used in the PCR. This table comes from immunoSEQ multiplex PCR, and its TCRdb copy is limited to in-frame clones, with some not included. Here the sample spans tens of thousands of clones, more than 90% being singletons. Turning to this clone: The antigen is not known.

Sequences were obtained from PBMCs. The clonotype was recovered from a woman between 18 and 29 years old in good health and CMV-seronegative.

This CDR3 is CASSFLRTGNNQPQHF. The CDR3 DNA is TGTGCCAGCAGTTTTCTTCGGACAGGGAACAATCAGCCCCAGCATTTT. The chain combines TRBV28 with TRBJ1-5, with 8 positions matching TRBD1. The CDR3 has 16 amino acids. The V gene's germline CDR1 is MDHEN and CDR2 SYDVKM. V lost 3 bases, J lost 3 bases, and 7 bases stayed unmatched.